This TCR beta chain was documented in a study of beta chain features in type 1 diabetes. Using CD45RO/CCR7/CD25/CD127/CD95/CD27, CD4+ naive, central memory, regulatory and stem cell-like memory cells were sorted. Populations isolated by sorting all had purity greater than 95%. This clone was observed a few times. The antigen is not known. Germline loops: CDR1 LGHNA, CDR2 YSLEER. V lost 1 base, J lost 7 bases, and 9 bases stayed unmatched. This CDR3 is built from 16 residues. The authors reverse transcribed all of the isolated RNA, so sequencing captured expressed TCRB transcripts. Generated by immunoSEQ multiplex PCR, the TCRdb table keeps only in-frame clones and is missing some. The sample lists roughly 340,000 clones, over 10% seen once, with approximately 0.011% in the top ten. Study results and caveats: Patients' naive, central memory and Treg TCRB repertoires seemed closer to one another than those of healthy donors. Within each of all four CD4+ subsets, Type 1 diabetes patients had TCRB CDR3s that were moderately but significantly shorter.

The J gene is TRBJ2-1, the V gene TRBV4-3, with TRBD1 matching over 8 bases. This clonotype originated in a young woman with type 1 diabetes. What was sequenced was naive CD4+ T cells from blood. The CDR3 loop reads CASSQVGQGWRNEQFF. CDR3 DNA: TGCGCCAGCAGCCAAGTAGGACAGGGTTGGCGTAATGAGCAGTTCTTC.